This T cell receptor (beta chain) was sequenced during a study of blood T cells in healthy people across ages. This clonotype was counted a few times. Alongside a J-beta primer mix, a sample-barcoded 5' primer served in a second PCR lasting about 6 to 12 cycles. TCRdb reprocessed the 5' RACE reads with MiXCR, giving one entry per CDR3 protein. The sample lists approximately 1.5 million distinct CDR3 sequences, approximately 39% occurring once. The CDR3 is made up of 15 amino acids. After removal of 4 bases from V and 4 bases from J, the junction contained 9 bases not matched to a gene. Germline CDR1 is LGHNA and CDR2 is YNFKEQ.

The TCR was taken from a woman younger than 30 in good health. The sample consisted of blood. The V gene is TRBV4-2, the J gene TRBJ2-7; 8 bases fit TRBD1. CDR3 region: CASSRGTGPAYEQYF. CDR3 DNA sequence: TGTGCCAGCAGCCGCGGGACAGGACCGGCGTACGAGCAGTACTTC.